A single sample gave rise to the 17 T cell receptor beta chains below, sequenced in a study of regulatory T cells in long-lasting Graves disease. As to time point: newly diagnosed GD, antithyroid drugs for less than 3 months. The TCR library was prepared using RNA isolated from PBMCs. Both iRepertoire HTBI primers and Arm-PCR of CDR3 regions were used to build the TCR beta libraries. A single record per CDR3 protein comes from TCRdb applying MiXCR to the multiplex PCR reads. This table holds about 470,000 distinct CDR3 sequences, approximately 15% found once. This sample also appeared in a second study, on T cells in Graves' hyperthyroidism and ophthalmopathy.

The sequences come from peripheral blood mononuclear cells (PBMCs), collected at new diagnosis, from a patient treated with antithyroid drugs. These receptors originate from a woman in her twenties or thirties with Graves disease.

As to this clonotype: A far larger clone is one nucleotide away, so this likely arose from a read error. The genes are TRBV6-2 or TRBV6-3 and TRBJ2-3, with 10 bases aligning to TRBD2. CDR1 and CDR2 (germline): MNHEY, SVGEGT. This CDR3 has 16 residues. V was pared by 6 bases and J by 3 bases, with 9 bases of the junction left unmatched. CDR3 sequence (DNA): TGTGCCAGCAGCCACGCTAGCGGGGGTTTGACAGATACGCAGTATTTT. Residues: CASSHASGGLTDTQYF.

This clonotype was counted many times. CDR3 coding DNA: TGTGCCAGCAGCGCACCCAGGGGGGTAGGGACAGGGTATAACAATGAGCAGTTCTTC. Translating gives CASSAPRGVGTGYNNEQFF. This chain uses TRBV6-1 with TRBJ2-1; 9 bases agree with TRBD1. With V trimmed by 6 bases and J by 5 bases, 20 bases remained unmatched. The V gene's germline CDR1 is MNHNS and CDR2 SASEGT. This CDR3 comprises 19 residues.

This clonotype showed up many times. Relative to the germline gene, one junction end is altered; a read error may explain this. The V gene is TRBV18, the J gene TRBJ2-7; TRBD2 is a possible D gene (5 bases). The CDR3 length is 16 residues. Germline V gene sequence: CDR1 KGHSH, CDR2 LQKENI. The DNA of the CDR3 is TGTGCCAGCTCACCAATTGGCGGGCCAGGCTCCAACGAGCAGTACTTC. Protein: CASSPIGGPGSNEQYF. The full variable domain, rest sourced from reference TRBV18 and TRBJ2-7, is NAGVMQNPRHLVRRRGQEARLRCSPMKGHSHVYWYRQLPEEGLKFMVYLQKENIIDESGMPKERFSAEFPKEGPSILRIQQVVRGDSAAYFCASSPIGGPGSNEQYFGPGTRLTVT.

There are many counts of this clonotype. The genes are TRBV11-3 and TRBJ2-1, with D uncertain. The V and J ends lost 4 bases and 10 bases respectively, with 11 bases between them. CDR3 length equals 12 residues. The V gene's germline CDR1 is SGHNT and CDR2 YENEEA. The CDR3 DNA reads TGTGCCAGCAGCTCGACCCTACTAGAGCAGTTCTTC. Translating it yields CASSSTLLEQFF. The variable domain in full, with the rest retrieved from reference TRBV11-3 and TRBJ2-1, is EAGVVQSPRYKIIEKKQPVAFWCNPISGHNTLYWYLQNLGQGPELLIRYENEEAVDDSQLPKDRFSAERLKGVDSTLKIQPAELGDSAVYLCASSSTLLEQFFGPGTRLTVL.

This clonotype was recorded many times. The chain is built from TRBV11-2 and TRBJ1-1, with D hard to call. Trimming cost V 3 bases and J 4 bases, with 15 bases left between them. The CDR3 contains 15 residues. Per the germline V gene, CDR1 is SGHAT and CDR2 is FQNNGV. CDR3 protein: CASSFYARRGTEAFF. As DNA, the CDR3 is TGTGCCAGCAGCTTTTACGCCCGCCGTGGCACTGAAGCTTTCTTT.

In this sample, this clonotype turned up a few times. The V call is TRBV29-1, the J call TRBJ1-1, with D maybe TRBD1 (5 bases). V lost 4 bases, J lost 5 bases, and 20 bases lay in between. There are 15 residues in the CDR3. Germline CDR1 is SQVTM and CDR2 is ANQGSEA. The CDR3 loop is CSVVNNKAGYTEAFF. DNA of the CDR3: TGCAGCGTTGTCAACAACAAGGCAGGGTATACTGAAGCTTTCTTT. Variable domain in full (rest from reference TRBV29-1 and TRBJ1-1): SAVISQKPSRDICQRGTSLTIQCQVDSQVTMMFWYRQQPGQSLTLIATANQGSEATYESGFVIDKFPISRPNLTFSTLTVSNMSPEDSSIYLCSVVNNKAGYTEAFFGQGTRLTVV.

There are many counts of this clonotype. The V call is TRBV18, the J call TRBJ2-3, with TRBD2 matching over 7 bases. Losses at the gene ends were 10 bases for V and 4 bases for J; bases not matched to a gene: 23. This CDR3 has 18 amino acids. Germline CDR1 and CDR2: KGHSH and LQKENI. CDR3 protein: CATHEGEGTSQGADTQYF. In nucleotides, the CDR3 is TGTGCCACCCACGAAGGGGAGGGTACCTCGCAAGGCGCAGATACGCAGTATTTT.

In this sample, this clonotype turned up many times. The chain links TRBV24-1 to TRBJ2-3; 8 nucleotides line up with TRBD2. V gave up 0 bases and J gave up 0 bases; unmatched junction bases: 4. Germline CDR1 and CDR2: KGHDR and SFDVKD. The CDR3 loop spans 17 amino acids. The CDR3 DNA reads TGTGCCACCAGTGATTTGCCTAGCGGGCTTAGCACAGATACGCAGTATTTT. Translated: CATSDLPSGLSTDTQYF.

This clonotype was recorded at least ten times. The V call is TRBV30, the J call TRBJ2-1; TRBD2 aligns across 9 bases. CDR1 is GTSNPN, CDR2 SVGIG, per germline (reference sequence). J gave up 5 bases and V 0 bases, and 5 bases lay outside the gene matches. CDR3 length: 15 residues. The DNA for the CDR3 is TGTGCCTGGAGTGTACCTGCGGGAGGGAACAATGAGCAGTTCTTC. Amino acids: CAWSVPAGGNNEQFF. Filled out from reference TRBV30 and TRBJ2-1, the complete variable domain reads SQTIHQWPATLVQPVGSPLSLECTVEGTSNPNLYWYRQAAGRGLQLLFYSVGIGQISSEVPQNLSASRPQDRQFILSSKKLLLSDSGFYLCAWSVPAGGNNEQFFGPGTRLTVL.

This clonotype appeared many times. CDR3 protein: CASSQVVGKEQFF. CDR3 sequence (DNA): TGTGCCAGCAGCCAAGTAGTCGGGAAGGAGCAGTTCTTC. This rearrangement joins TRBV3-1 to TRBJ2-1; perhaps TRBD2 as D (5 bases). Germline-derived CDR1 and CDR2 are LGHDT and YNNKEL (reference sequence). Trimming left V 1 base short and J 10 bases short, with 11 bases between. The length of the CDR3 is 13 residues.

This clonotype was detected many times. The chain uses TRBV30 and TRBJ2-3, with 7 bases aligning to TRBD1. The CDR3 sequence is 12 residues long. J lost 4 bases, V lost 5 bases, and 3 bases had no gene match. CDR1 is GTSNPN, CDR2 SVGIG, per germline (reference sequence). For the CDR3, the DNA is TGTGCCTGGCGACAGGGATCAGATACGCAGTATTTT. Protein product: CAWRQGSDTQYF.

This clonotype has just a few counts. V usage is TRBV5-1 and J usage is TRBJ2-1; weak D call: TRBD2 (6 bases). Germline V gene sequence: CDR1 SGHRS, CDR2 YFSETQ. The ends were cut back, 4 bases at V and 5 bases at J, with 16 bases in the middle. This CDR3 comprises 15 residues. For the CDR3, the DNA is TGCGCCAGCAGCCCCCTGACTAGTGGACACAATGAGCAGTTCTTC. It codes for CASSPLTSGHNEQFF.

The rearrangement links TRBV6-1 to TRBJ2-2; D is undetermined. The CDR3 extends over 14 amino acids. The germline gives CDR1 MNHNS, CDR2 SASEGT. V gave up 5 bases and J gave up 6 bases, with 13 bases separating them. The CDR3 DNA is TGTGCCAGCAGTCCCAAGACCACCCCCGGGGAGCTGTTTTTT. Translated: CASSPKTTPGELFF.

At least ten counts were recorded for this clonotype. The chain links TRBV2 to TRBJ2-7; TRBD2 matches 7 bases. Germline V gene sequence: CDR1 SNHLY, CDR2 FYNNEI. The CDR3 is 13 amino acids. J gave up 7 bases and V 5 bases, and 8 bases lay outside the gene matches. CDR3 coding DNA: TGTGCCAGCAGTCAGACTAGGGAGGGTGAGCAGTACTTC. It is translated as CASSQTREGEQYF.

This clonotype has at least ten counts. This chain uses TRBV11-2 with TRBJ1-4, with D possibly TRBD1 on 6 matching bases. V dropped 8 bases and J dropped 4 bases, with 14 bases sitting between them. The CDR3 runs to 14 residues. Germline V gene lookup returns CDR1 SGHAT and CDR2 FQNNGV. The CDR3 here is CASATGFGNEKLFF. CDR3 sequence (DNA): TGTGCCAGCGCAACAGGGTTTGGTAATGAAAAACTGTTTTTT.

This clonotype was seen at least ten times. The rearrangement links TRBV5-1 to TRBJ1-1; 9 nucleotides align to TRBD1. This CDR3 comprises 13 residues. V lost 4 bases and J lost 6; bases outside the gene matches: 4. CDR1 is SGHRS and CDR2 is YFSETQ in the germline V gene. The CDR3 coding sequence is TGCGCCAGCAGCGTGGACAGGGGCTCTGAAGCTTTCTTT. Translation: CASSVDRGSEAFF. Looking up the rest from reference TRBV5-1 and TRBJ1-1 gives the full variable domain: KAGVTQTPRYLIKTRGQQVTLSCSPISGHRSVSWYQQTPGQGLQFLFEYFSETQRNKGNFPGRFSGRQFSNSRSEMNVSTLELGDSALYLCASSVDRGSEAFFGQGTRLTVV.

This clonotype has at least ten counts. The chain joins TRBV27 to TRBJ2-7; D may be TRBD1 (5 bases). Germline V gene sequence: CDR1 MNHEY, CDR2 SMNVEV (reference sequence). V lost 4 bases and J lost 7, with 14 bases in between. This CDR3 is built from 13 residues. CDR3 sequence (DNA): TGTGCCAGCAGTTGGGGCCCCTCGAGGGAGCAGTACTTC. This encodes CASSWGPSREQYF.